The 8 T cell receptor beta chains below were found in one sample sequenced in a study of response to subunit inactivated influenza vaccine. TCRdb re-analysed the RT-PCR reads in MiXCR, keeping a single row per CDR3 protein. The repertoire holds about 830,000 distinct CDR3 sequences, about 18% seen once, with roughly a tenth in the top ten. The starting material was PBMCs from blood, obtained around 5 days after vaccination. These receptor sequences come from a man aged 45-65 years who received an inactivated influenza vaccine.

The chain uses TRBV6-2 or TRBV6-3 and TRBJ2-5; 7 bases are a match to TRBD2. Germline V gene sequence: CDR1 MNHEY, CDR2 SVGEGT. With V trimmed by 6 bases and J by 5 bases, 12 bases remained unmatched. CDR3 length: 15 amino acids. The CDR3 sequence is CASRLRPGGSETQYF. The CDR3 region has the DNA TGTGCCAGCAGGCTCCGCCCCGGCGGGAGCGAGACCCAGTACTTC.

V usage is TRBV6-2 or TRBV6-3 and J usage is TRBJ2-7; D uncertain. V was pared by 6 bases and J by 3 bases, with 12 bases between. Germline V lookup: CDR1 MNHEY, CDR2 SVGEGT. CDR3 length: 13 residues. The CDR3 DNA follows: TGTGCCAGCAGCCAATCCCCCCTCTACGAGCAGTACTTC. Encoded protein: CASSQSPLYEQYF.

The chain carries TRBV5-6 and TRBJ2-2, with a weak D call TRBD1 (5 bases). Germline-derived CDR1 and CDR2 are SGHDT and YYEEEE. The CDR3 loop spans 15 amino acids. Trimming took off 0 bases at V and 3 bases at J, with 9 bases between the two ends. Here the CDR3 reads CASSLALTDTGELFF. The CDR3 DNA reads TGTGCCAGCAGCTTGGCCTTGACAGACACCGGGGAGCTGTTTTTT.

In this sample, this clonotype turned up a few times. The rearrangement joins TRBV11-2 to TRBJ2-1; TRBD2 matches 9 bases. CDR1 and CDR2 from the germline V gene are SGHAT and FQNNGV. J was trimmed by 5 bases and V by 0 bases; bases with no gene match: 5. The CDR3 is 16 residues long. CDR3 sequence (DNA): TGTGCCAGCAGCTTAGAGGGGCTAGCGGGGAACAATGAGCAGTTCTTC. Translation gives CASSLEGLAGNNEQFF.

The gene calls are TRBV4-3 and TRBJ1-4, with TRBD1 as a possible D gene (5 bases). Germline-derived CDR1 and CDR2 are LGHNA and YSLEER. The length of the CDR3 is 14 residues. Trimming took 1 base from V and 6 from J, leaving 9 bases between them. In nucleotides, the CDR3 is TGCGCCAGCAGCCAAGGGCAGGGATATGAAAAACTGTTTTTT. It specifies CASSQGQGYEKLFF.

The chain couples TRBV20-1 to TRBJ2-3; D gene ambiguous. CDR1 and CDR2 from the germline V gene are DFQATT and SNEGSKA (reference sequence). The CDR3 runs 15 residues. V was cut by 0 bases and J by 2 bases, with 12 bases left in between. The CDR3 nucleotides read TGCAGTGCTAGAGATGCTAGGAGCCCCACAGATACGCAGTATTTT. This translates into CSARDARSPTDTQYF.

This clonotype showed up many times. The chain couples TRBV29-1 to TRBJ2-7; 8 bases match TRBD1. The CDR3 is made up of 13 amino acids. V was clipped by 6 bases and J by 3 bases; unmatched bases: 7. The V gene's germline CDR1 is SQVTM and CDR2 ANQGSEA. In DNA, the CDR3 is TGCAGCGTCGTGGACAGGGTCGGCTACGAGCAGTACTTC. Protein product: CSVVDRVGYEQYF.

This clonotype has only a few counts. The gene calls are TRBV20-1 and TRBJ2-1; 9 nucleotides line up with TRBD2. The CDR3 totals 15 residues. The trim removed 1 base at V and 7 bases at J, leaving 8 bases unmatched. Germline V lookup: CDR1 DFQATT, CDR2 SNEGSKA (reference sequence). This chain's CDR3 is CSARVRRGGLNEQFF. The CDR3 DNA reads as TGCAGTGCTAGAGTGAGGCGGGGGGGCCTGAATGAGCAGTTCTTC.